The 26 T cell receptor beta chains given below trace back to one sample, sequenced in a study of T cell repertoires in ileal Crohn's disease. Generated by immunoSEQ multiplex PCR, the TCRdb table keeps only in-frame clones and is missing some. The sample contains tens of thousands of clones, 80% to 85% of which appear only once. Sequencing used ileal tissue. The origin of the receptors is an adult with Crohn's disease.

This clone was picked up a small number of times. CDR3 sequence reads: CASSTEGAPKPGEQYF. The CDR3 nucleotides read TGTGCCAGCAGCACGGAGGGGGCCCCGAAACCCGGCGAGCAGTACTTC. This chain connects TRBV9 to TRBJ2-7; D might be TRBD1 (7 bases). Germline V gene data show CDR1 as SGDLS and CDR2 as YYNGEE. The CDR3 length is 16 residues. Trimming left V 4 bases short and J 6 bases short, with 23 bases between.

In DNA, the CDR3 is TGTGCCAGCAGCTTAGTTCCGGGTCGGGACACCGGGGAGCTGTTTTTT. This gives the protein CASSLVPGRDTGELFF. The chain couples TRBV7-6 to TRBJ2-2, with no clear D. The CDR3 has 16 amino acids. Germline lookup yields CDR1 SGHVS and CDR2 FNYEAQ. Trimming pared 1 base from V and 3 bases from J, leaving 12 bases between.

The chain has TRBV5-1 and TRBJ1-2, with TRBD1 as a possible D gene (6 bases). Germline loops: CDR1 SGHRS, CDR2 YFSETQ. V lost 5 bases to trimming and J lost 5 bases, with 16 bases between them. The CDR3 runs to 14 residues. CDR3 residues: CASRADSSGYGYTF. CDR3 DNA: TGCGCCAGCAGGGCGGACAGTTCAGGGTATGGCTACACCTTC.

V is TRBV27 and J is TRBJ1-1, with 9 bases lining up with TRBD1. Germline V gene data show CDR1 as MNHEY and CDR2 as SMNVEV (reference sequence). This CDR3 spans 15 amino acids. The trim removed 3 bases at V and 6 bases at J, leaving 8 bases unmatched. The DNA of the CDR3 is TGTGCCAGCAGTTTGGGACAGGGCAAGGGGGCTGAAGCTTTCTTT. The encoded protein is CASSLGQGKGAEAFF.

The rearrangement uses TRBV4-1 and TRBJ2-7; no definite D call. The germline V gene encodes CDR1 MGHRA and CDR2 YSYEKL. V lost 2 bases, J lost 2 bases, and 13 bases lay in between. The CDR3 sequence is 15 residues long. The CDR3 DNA reads TGCGCCAGCAGCCAACAATGGCCAGGCCCCTACGAGCAGTACTTC. Translated: CASSQQWPGPYEQYF.

This chain joins TRBV2 and TRBJ1-6, with D tentatively TRBD1 (6 bases). Germline values: CDR1 SNHLY, CDR2 FYNNEI. This CDR3 has 15 residues. Deletions cut 2 bases from V and 10 bases from J, with 15 bases between. The CDR3 bases are TGTGCCAGCAGTGAAATATCTACAGGGCGGTCACCCCTCCACTTT. It translates to CASSEISTGRSPLHF.

In this sample, this clone turned up a few times. The chain uses TRBV5-1 and TRBJ1-1; maybe TRBD1 (6 bases). V shed 0 bases and J shed 1 base, with 22 bases lying between them. Germline-derived CDR1 and CDR2 are SGHRS and YFSETQ. CDR3 length equals 19 residues. The CDR3 spells CASSLGLRGREYPNTEAFF. In DNA, the CDR3 is TGCGCCAGCAGCTTGGGATTGCGGGGGCGGGAGTATCCGAACACTGAAGCTTTCTTT.

The J gene is TRBJ2-7, the V gene TRBV18; D might be TRBD1 (6 bases). V shed 0 bases and J shed 2 bases, with 8 bases lying between them. CDR1 and CDR2 from the germline V gene are KGHSH and LQKENI. The CDR3 extends over 14 amino acids. CDR3 DNA: TGTGCCAGCTCACCACCGGGGACACCCTACGAGCAGTACTTC. It specifies CASSPPGTPYEQYF.

The chain uses TRBV7-2 and TRBJ2-6; D gene unclear. Trimming took off 2 bases at V and 3 bases at J, with 14 bases between the two ends. The CDR3 contains 17 residues. Germline CDR1 is SGHTA and CDR2 is FQGNSA. CDR3 protein: CASSLSGRIGGANVLTF. In DNA form, the CDR3 reads TGTGCCAGCAGCTTATCAGGCAGGATTGGTGGGGCCAACGTCCTGACTTTC. Variable domain in full (rest from reference TRBV7-2 and TRBJ2-6): GAGVSQSPSNKVTEKGKDVELRCDPISGHTALYWYRQSLGQGLEFLIYFQGNSAPDKSGLPSDRFSAERTGGSVSTLTIQRTQQEDSAVYLCASSLSGRIGGANVLTFGAGSRLTVL.

The chain couples TRBV10-3 to TRBJ1-2, with 8 bases matching TRBD1. Unmatched junction bases numbered 9, after V lost 7 bases and J lost 8 bases. CDR3 length equals 13 residues. Germline V gene sequence: CDR1 ENHRY, CDR2 SYGVKD. The CDR3 DNA is TGTGCCATCACCAAGGACAGGGATGGAGGCTACACCTTC. Amino acids: CAITKDRDGGYTF.

This clone appeared a single time. The chain joins TRBV6-5 to TRBJ1-2; D remains ambiguous. Trimming pared 2 bases from V and 8 bases from J, leaving 9 bases between. In germline, CDR1 is MNHEY, CDR2 SVGAGI. The CDR3 consists of 12 residues. CDR3 region: CASSYNRQGYTF. The CDR3 bases are TGTGCCAGCAGTTACAATCGCCAGGGCTACACCTTC.

The chain couples TRBV5-6 to TRBJ1-2; 7 bases agree with TRBD1. The length of the CDR3 is 14 residues. The V segment lost 5 bases and the J segment 7 bases; nucleotides outside the gene matches: 11. Germline CDR1 is SGHDT and CDR2 is YYEEEE. The CDR3 nucleotides read TGTGCCAGCAGATCGAGACAGGGCGTGGGTGGCTACACCTTC. Its translation is CASRSRQGVGGYTF. Using reference TRBV5-6 and TRBJ1-2 for the parts outside the CDR3, the full variable domain is DAGVTQSPTHLIKTRGQQVTLRCSPKSGHDTVSWYQQALGQGPQFIFQYYEEEERQRGNFPDRFSGHQFPNYSSELNVNALLLGDSALYLCASRSRQGVGGYTFGSGTRLTVV.

The chain is built from TRBV5-6 and TRBJ2-7; 9 bases are shared with TRBD1. The CDR3 length is 18 residues. The V gene's germline CDR1 is SGHDT and CDR2 YYEEEE. Trimming took 4 bases from V and 0 from J; bases not matched to a gene: 14. The CDR3 nucleotides read TGTGCCAGCAGCCGACCTCATTGGGGGACAGGGATCTCCTACGAGCAGTACTTC. It translates to CASSRPHWGTGISYEQYF.

This clone occurred a few times. The rearrangement joins TRBV9 to TRBJ1-4; tentative D call: TRBD1 (5 bases). Germline CDR1 reads SGDLS; CDR2 reads YYNGEE. CDR3 length: 14 residues. Trimming took off 3 bases at V and 3 bases at J, with 9 bases between the two ends. The CDR3 DNA is TGTGCCAGCAGCGAAGGACATTCTAATGAAAAACTGTTTTTT. It yields the protein CASSEGHSNEKLFF.

Regarding this clone: An end of the junction does not agree with germline; a read error may underlie this. CDR3 protein: CTSSLGTSGETQYF. In DNA form, the CDR3 reads TGCACCAGCAGCTTGGGGACTAGCGGTGAGACCCAGTACTTC. The chain couples TRBV5-1 to TRBJ2-5, with 11 bases that match TRBD2. CDR3 size: 14 residues. Germline V lookup: CDR1 SGHRS, CDR2 YFSETQ.

The rearrangement joins TRBV7-2 to TRBJ2-1; TRBD2 agrees at 10 bases. CDR3 length: 16 residues. The germline gives CDR1 SGHTA, CDR2 FQGNSA. V lost 1 base to trimming and J lost 7 bases; unmatched junction nucleotides: 7. The CDR3 loop is CASSLGASGGGNEQFF. For the CDR3, the DNA is TGTGCCAGCAGCTTAGGAGCTAGCGGGGGCGGGAATGAGCAGTTCTTC.

This chain's CDR3 is CATSRDPTVAYEQYF. DNA of the CDR3: TGTGCCACCAGCAGAGATCCGACAGTCGCCTACGAGCAGTACTTC. The chain is built from TRBV15 and TRBJ2-7; the D gene is possibly TRBD1 (5 bases). The CDR3 contains 15 residues. Germline-derived CDR1 and CDR2 are LNHNV and YYDKDF (reference sequence). V lost 0 bases, J lost 2 bases, and 11 bases lay in between.

The chain joins TRBV2 to TRBJ2-7, with 10 bases aligning to TRBD1. With 9 bases clipped from V and 5 bases from J, the junction kept 13 bases outside the gene matches. Germline CDR1 reads SNHLY; CDR2 reads FYNNEI. The CDR3 loop spans 15 amino acids. CDR3 sequence: CASDKTGQGRNEQYF. The DNA for the CDR3 is TGTGCCAGTGATAAGACGGGACAGGGGAGAAACGAGCAGTACTTC.

V is TRBV5-4 and J is TRBJ2-5; D may be TRBD2 (5 bases). CDR1 is SGHNT and CDR2 is YYREEE in the germline V gene (reference sequence). CDR3 length equals 15 residues. The V end was cut by 0 bases, the J end by 5 bases, with 14 bases between. Here the CDR3 DNA reads TGTGCCAGCAGCTTGGGGGCAGAAAGAGGGGAGACCCAGTACTTC. Protein product: CASSLGAERGETQYF.

This rearrangement joins TRBV2 to TRBJ2-2, with a tentative D call TRBD1 (6 bases). Germline CDR1 is SNHLY and CDR2 is FYNNEI. V gave up 4 bases and J gave up 9 bases, with 9 bases separating them. The CDR3 totals 12 residues. The CDR3 nucleotides read TGTGCCAGCAGTGTAGGGGGAAGGGAGCTGTTTTTT. As protein: CASSVGGRELFF.

The chain uses TRBV6-5 and TRBJ2-5; 7 bases are a match to TRBD1. TRBJ2-7 matches the DNA end more closely, so the J call is doubtful. Germline CDR1 is MNHEY and CDR2 is SVGAGI. The CDR3 runs to 13 residues. DNA of the CDR3: TGTGCCAGCAGGCGACAGGGCTCCTACGAGCAGTACTTC. Encoded protein: CASRRQGSYEQYF.

This chain links TRBV9 with TRBJ2-3, with 7 nucleotides matching TRBD1. V shed 4 bases, J shed 2 bases, and the junction held 7 bases outside the gene matches. Germline CDR1 and CDR2: SGDLS and YYNGEE. The CDR3 has 15 amino acids. In nucleotides, the CDR3 is TGTGCCAGCAGCTTGAGGACAGGTATCACAGATACGCAGTATTTT. Its protein product is CASSLRTGITDTQYF.

CDR3 sequence reads: CASSTGAVGNEQFF. The CDR3 DNA follows: TGCGCCAGCAGCACCGGAGCAGTCGGCAATGAGCAGTTCTTC. The chain couples TRBV5-1 to TRBJ2-1, with D unresolved. Trimming pared 4 bases from V and 6 bases from J, leaving 14 bases between. CDR1 is SGHRS and CDR2 is YFSETQ in the germline V gene. CDR3 length equals 14 residues.

This clone was detected once. This rearrangement joins TRBV6-5 to TRBJ1-2; no reliable D call. V was shortened by 8 bases and J by 4 bases, with 14 bases between the two germline ends. CDR3 length: 13 amino acids. In germline, CDR1 is MNHEY, CDR2 SVGAGI. This CDR3 is CASRSWRGYGYTF. The CDR3 DNA is TGTGCCAGCCGGTCTTGGCGCGGCTATGGCTACACCTTC.

This chain joins TRBV9 and TRBJ1-2; D not certain. Germline V gene sequence: CDR1 SGDLS, CDR2 YYNGEE. With 4 bases removed from V and 5 bases from J, the gap between germline ends came to 15 bases. The CDR3 has 14 amino acids. Written as DNA, the CDR3 is TGTGCCAGCAGCCCCTACGGGAGGCGGTATGGCTACACCTTC. Translated: CASSPYGRRYGYTF. The whole variable domain, remainder taken from reference TRBV9 and TRBJ1-2, is DSGVTQTPKHLITATGQRVTLRCSPRSGDLSVYWYQQSLDQGLQFLIQYYNGEERAKGNILERFSAQQFPDLHSELNLSSLELGDSALYFCASSPYGRRYGYTFGSGTRLTVV.

The chain joins TRBV6-5 to TRBJ1-1; TRBD1 is a possible D gene (5 bases). There are 13 residues in the CDR3. From germline, CDR1 is MNHEY and CDR2 SVGAGI. The V end lost 11 bases, the J end lost 4 bases, and 17 bases lay between the germline ends. The CDR3 DNA reads as TGTGCCTCAGGCAGGGATGGTCTCACTGAAGCTTTCTTT. It is translated as CASGRDGLTEAFF.